This T cell receptor (beta chain) was found in a study of OX40 agonist ivuxolimab in advanced cancers. About the full investigation: Ivuxolimab was an agonistic, fully human IgG2 monoclonal antibody directed against OX40 (CD134), a costimulatory receptor. Intravenous ivuxolimab was administered to patients every 2 weeks at six dose levels: 0.01, 0.1, 0.3, 1.5, 3 and 10 mg/kg. Of the 50 or so patients in dose escalation, around 19 had hepatocellular carcinoma, approximately 15 had melanoma, 9 had renal cell carcinoma and 9 had head and neck cancer. The dose-escalation cohort was roughly 87% male with a mean age of about 58 years, ranging from about 20 to 85. Patients were allowed to have had prior anti-PD-1, anti-PD-L1 or anti-CTLA-4 therapy, and around 40% of the dose-escalation patients had previously received checkpoint inhibitors. Partial responses occurred in three dose-escalation patients: two with cutaneous melanoma and one with hepatocellular carcinoma. Peripheral TCRbeta sequencing was intended to test whether TCR sequence diversity was altered and clonal T-cell expansion was caused by ivuxolimab. The paper describes the monotherapy dose-escalation part (N ≈ 51 patients) of the phase I trial of ivuxolimab. Overall study outcomes, separate from this receptor: In partial responders in the 0.1-3.0 mg/kg groups, normalized peripheral clonal expansion was found to be among the lowest, especially among CD8+ T cells. Low levels of normalized T-cell clonal expansion were also seen in some patients who did not respond. On average, CD8+ T cells showed more expanded clones than CD4+ T cells after ivuxolimab. The antigen specificity of the clonally expanded peripheral T cells was not determined. At doses of 0.1 to 3.0 mg/kg, clonal expansion of both CD4+ and CD8+ T cells in blood was seen between baseline and week 6.

Comment on this clone: What antigen it recognizes has not been identified. It has no much larger one-base neighbor in the sample; base qualities were not kept.

Sequences SGHAT (CDR1) and FQNNGV (CDR2) are obtained from the germline V gene. The CDR3 has 16 amino acids, counting the end cysteine and phenylalanine. The CDR3 DNA has 48 bases and is translated from base 1. V is pared back by 1 base and J by 9 bases, with 16 bases lying between the germline termini. Genomic DNA was isolated from the sorted cells so that the TCRbeta CDR3 region could be sequenced. TCRbeta CDR3 regions were sequenced using the immunoSEQ Assay. Drawn from immuneACCESS, this table holds only the in-frame rearrangements with V and J called that TCRdb kept. Clones are partly lost; checked studies trace under half to an unresolved V gene and leave the rest unexplained. Counted in this sample were over 55,000 clones; around 86% of them appeared once. The top ten hold approximately 4% of the sample. The trial excluded patients who had a history of autoimmune disease or were on systemic immunosuppression. In every dose cohort, peripheral blood was drawn for TCR sequencing at baseline, cycle 4 day 1, and cycle 7 day 1. Samples were obtained from an open-label, multicenter, first-in-human phase I dose-escalation trial of ivuxolimab. The trial enrolled adults with locally advanced or metastatic head and neck squamous cell, hepatocellular, melanoma or renal cell carcinoma. Before TCR sequencing, CD4+ and CD8+ T cells were separately sorted from peripheral blood.

The TCR was taken from an adult with an advanced solid tumor such as melanoma, head and neck, liver or kidney cancer. The chain was built from TRBV11-2 and TRBJ1-6; possibly the D gene is TRBD1, per 5 matching bases. The source was CD4+ or CD8+ T cells sorted from blood, collected in a trial of the OX40 agonist ivuxolimab. The CDR3 amino acid sequence is: CASSLAGGRDGSPLHF. The nucleotides read TGTGCCAGCAGCTTAGCGGGTGGCAGGGATGGTTCACCCCTCCACTTT. The CDR3 plus the reference TRBV11-2 and TRBJ1-6 genes for the other parts give the full variable domain: EAGVAQSPRYKIIEKRQSVAFWCNPISGHATLYWYQQILGQGPKLLIQFQNNGVVDDSQLPKDRFSAERLKGVDSTLKIQPAKLEDSAVYLCASSLAGGRDGSPLHFGNGTRLTVT.